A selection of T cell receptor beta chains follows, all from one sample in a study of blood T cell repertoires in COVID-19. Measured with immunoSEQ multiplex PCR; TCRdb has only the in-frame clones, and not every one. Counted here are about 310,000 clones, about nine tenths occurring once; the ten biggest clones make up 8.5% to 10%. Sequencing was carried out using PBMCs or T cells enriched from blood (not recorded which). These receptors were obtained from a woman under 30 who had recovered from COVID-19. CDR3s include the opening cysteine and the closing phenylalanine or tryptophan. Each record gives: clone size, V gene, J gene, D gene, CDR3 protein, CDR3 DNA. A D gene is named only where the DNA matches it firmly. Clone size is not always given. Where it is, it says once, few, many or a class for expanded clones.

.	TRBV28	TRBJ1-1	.	CASSHGQTTEAFF	TGTGCCAGCAGCCACGGACAGACCACTGAAGCTTTCTTT
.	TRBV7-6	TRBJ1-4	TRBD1	CASSPDRGKLFF	TGTGCCAGCAGCCCAGACAGGGGAAAACTGTTTTTT
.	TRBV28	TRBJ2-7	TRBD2	CASSLPISGSLYEQYF	TGTGCCAGCAGTCTCCCCATCAGCGGGAGTCTCTACGAGCAGTACTTC
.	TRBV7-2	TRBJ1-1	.	CASSLGWTALNTEAFF	TGTGCCAGCAGCTTAGGATGGACAGCCTTGAACACTGAAGCTTTCTTT
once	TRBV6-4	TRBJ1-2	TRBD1	CASRSGTGGSGYTF	TGTGCCAGCAGATCCGGGACAGGGGGCTCTGGCTACACCTTC
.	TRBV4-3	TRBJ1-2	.	CASSQDLRGSYGYTF	TGCGCCAGCAGCCAAGATCTGCGCGGGAGCTATGGCTACACCTTC
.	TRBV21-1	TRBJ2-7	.	CASSKGTESSYEQYF	TGTGCCAGCAGCAAAGGGACAGAGAGCTCCTACGAGCAGTACTTC
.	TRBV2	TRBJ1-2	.	CASSETQARYTF	TGTGCCAGCAGTGAAACCCAGGCTCGCTACACCTTC
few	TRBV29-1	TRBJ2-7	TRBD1	CSVGGQGEEQYF	TGCAGCGTTGGGGGACAGGGGGAGGAGCAGTACTTC
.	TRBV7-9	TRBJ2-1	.	CASSQGGGSSSYNEQFF	TGTGCCAGCAGCCAGGGAGGGGGTTCCAGCTCCTACAATGAGCAGTTCTTC
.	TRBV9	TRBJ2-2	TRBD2	CASSVAPSGRGGELFF	TGTGCCAGCAGCGTAGCGCCTAGCGGGAGGGGCGGGGAGCTGTTTTTT
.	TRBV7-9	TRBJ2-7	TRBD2	CASSAPGGAYEQYF	TGTGCCAGCAGCGCCCCGGGGGGGGCCTACGAGCAGTACTTC
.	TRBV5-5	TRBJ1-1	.	CASSLRSGMNTEAFF	TGTGCCAGCAGCTTAAGGTCGGGTATGAACACTGAAGCTTTCTTT
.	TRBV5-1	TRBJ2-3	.	CASSLSLADTQYF	TGCGCCAGCAGCTTGTCTCTAGCAGATACGCAGTATTTT
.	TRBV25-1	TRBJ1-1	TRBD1	CASSSQGAKERAFF	TGTGCCAGCAGTTCACAGGGGGCGAAGGAGAGAGCTTTCTTT
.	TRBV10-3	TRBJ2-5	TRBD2	CAISEGRGGRSQETQYF	TGTGCCATCAGTGAGGGACGGGGGGGGCGGTCCCAAGAGACCCAGTACTTC
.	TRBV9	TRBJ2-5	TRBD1	CASSVGPGQGKETQYF	TGTGCCAGCAGCGTAGGACCGGGACAGGGGAAGGAGACCCAGTACTTC
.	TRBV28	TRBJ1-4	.	CASAQLTGNGNEKLFF	TGTGCCAGCGCCCAACTAACAGGGAACGGGAATGAAAAACTGTTTTTT
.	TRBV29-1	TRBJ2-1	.	CSARTSGDEQFF	TGCAGCGCCCGCACCTCCGGGGATGAGCAGTTCTTC
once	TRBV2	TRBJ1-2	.	CASSSQGGAYGYTF	TGTGCCAGCAGTAGCCAGGGTGGGGCGTATGGCTACACCTTC
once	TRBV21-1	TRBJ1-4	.	CASSNISGTTSTDSQNEKLFF	TGTGCCAGCAGCAATATTTCCGGGACGACAAGTACGGACAGCCAAAATGAAAAACTGTTTTTT
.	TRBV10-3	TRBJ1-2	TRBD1	CAISEPRVQGVYGYTF	TGTGCCATCAGTGAGCCTAGAGTCCAGGGGGTCTATGGCTACACCTTC
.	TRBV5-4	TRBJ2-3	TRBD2	CASSRGLAGADTQYF	TGTGCCAGCAGCCGGGGACTAGCGGGAGCAGATACGCAGTATTTT
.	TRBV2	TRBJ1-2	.	CASEGHGLSYGYTF	TGTGCCAGCGAAGGACACGGACTATCCTATGGCTACACCTTC
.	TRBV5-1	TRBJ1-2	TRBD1	CASSLAETGGVYGYTF	TGCGCCAGCAGCTTGGCCGAGACAGGGGGCGTCTATGGCTACACCTTC
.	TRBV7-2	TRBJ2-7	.	CASSLGLGSRTYEQYF	TGTGCCAGCAGCTTAGGGCTCGGGAGTAGGACCTACGAGCAGTACTTC
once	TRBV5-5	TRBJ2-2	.	CASTLAVNTGELFF	TGTGCCAGCACCCTTGCGGTCAACACCGGGGAGCTGTTTTTT
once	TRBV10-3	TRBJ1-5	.	CATTRDLNQPQHF	TGTGCCACCACCAGGGATCTCAATCAGCCCCAGCATTTT
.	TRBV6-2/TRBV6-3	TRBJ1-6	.	CASSTGVSPLHF	TGTGCCAGCAGTACGGGGGTTTCACCCCTCCACTTT
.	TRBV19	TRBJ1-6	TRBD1	CASSSTGTDNSPLHF	TGTGCCAGTAGCTCTACCGGGACAGATAATTCACCCCTCCACTTT
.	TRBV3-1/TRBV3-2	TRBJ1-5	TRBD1	CASSLGQSNQPQHF	TGTGCCAGCAGCTTGGGACAGTCCAATCAGCCCCAGCATTTT
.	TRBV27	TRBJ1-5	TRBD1	CASIRTGGLGNQPQHF	TGTGCCAGCATCCGGACAGGGGGCTTAGGCAATCAGCCCCAGCATTTT
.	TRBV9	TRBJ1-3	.	CASSASTGPRGNTIYF	TGTGCCAGCAGCGCCTCAACAGGGCCGCGTGGAAACACCATATATTTT